The subject of this entry is one TCR beta chain. The entry originates in a study of blood T cell repertoires in COVID-19. Study summary: Samples taken during acute and convalescent COVID-19 were collected in the United States, Italy and Spain. T cells, B-cell-depleted T cells, or PBMCs supplied cDNA or gDNA.

Trimming stripped 1 base from V and 8 bases from J, with 5 bases between. This CDR3 is built from 12 residues. The germline V gene encodes CDR1 SEHNR and CDR2 FQNEAQ (reference sequence). This table comes from immunoSEQ multiplex PCR, and its TCRdb copy is limited to in-frame clones, with some not included. This table holds around 300,000 clones, 75% to 90% found once. Input material: peripheral blood. This chain uses TRBV7-9 with TRBJ1-4; no definite D call. This TCR derives from a woman in her twenties or thirties with active or convalescent COVID-19. CDR3 DNA sequence: TGTGCCAGCAGCTTAGTTCGGGAAAAACTGTTTTTT. It yields the protein CASSLVREKLFF.